The 15 T cell receptor beta chains below all came from one sample that was sequenced in a study of T cell responses to AZD1222 COVID-19 vaccine. Sequencing was performed with immunoSEQ multiplex PCR; in TCRdb, only in-frame clones are kept and a portion is missing. The top ten clones hold 1% to 1.5% of a sample with 150,000 to 200,000 clones, 92% of them seen once. This material consisted of peripheral blood, taken 28 days after the second AZD1222 dose. Receptors originate from an adult who received the AZD1222 COVID-19 vaccine.

The chain has TRBV12-5 and TRBJ2-5, with TRBD2 matching over 8 bases. The CDR3 covers 12 residues. The germline V gene encodes CDR1 LGHNT and CDR2 FRNRAP. V trimming: 7 bases; J trimming: 7 bases; junction bases outside the gene matches: 5. The CDR3 spells CASAPGGGTQYF. Written as DNA, the CDR3 is TGTGCTAGTGCCCCCGGGGGGGGGACCCAGTACTTC.

V is TRBV10-3 and J is TRBJ1-2; 8 nucleotides match TRBD1. With V trimmed by 4 bases and J by 3 bases, 7 bases remained unmatched. The CDR3 is made up of 15 amino acids. CDR1 and CDR2 (germline): ENHRY, SYGVKD. The CDR3, as DNA: TGTGCCATCAGTGGGGGACAGGCCATATACTATGGCTACACCTTC. This sequence encodes CAISGGQAIYYGYTF.

The chain carries TRBV12-3 or TRBV12-4 and TRBJ2-1; no clear D gene. V lost 7 bases to trimming and J lost 6 bases, with 7 bases between them. CDR3 size: 11 residues. CDR3 protein: CASTAPNEQFF. The CDR3 region has the DNA TGTGCCAGCACCGCCCCCAATGAGCAGTTCTTC.

The table lists this clone with a count of one. This sequence joins TRBV9 and TRBJ2-3; 9 bases agree with TRBD2. V gave up 0 bases and J gave up 3 bases; unmatched junction bases: 8. The CDR3 runs to 17 residues. Germline-derived CDR1 and CDR2 are SGDLS and YYNGEE. DNA of the CDR3: TGTGCCAGCAGCGTAGTGGCTAGCGGGACGGGTACAGATACGCAGTATTTT. It codes for CASSVVASGTGTDTQYF.

The V and J genes are TRBV12-3 or TRBV12-4 and TRBJ1-5, with TRBD1 as a possible D gene (5 bases). The V and J ends lost 5 bases and 6 bases respectively, with 11 bases between them. The CDR3 length is 13 residues. The chain's CDR3 is CASSPQGGQPQHF. The CDR3 nucleotides are TGTGCCAGCAGTCCTCAGGGAGGTCAGCCCCAGCATTTT.

This clone has just one count. This sequence joins TRBV28 and TRBJ2-1, with a tentative D call TRBD2 (7 bases). The germline gives CDR1 MDHEN, CDR2 SYDVKM. Trimming left V 5 bases short and J 5 bases short, with 22 bases between. This CDR3 has 17 amino acids. CDR3 in amino acids: CASSPQGREDPNNEQFF. CDR3 DNA sequence: TGTGCCAGCAGTCCACAGGGTCGGGAGGACCCAAACAATGAGCAGTTCTTC.

The chain employs TRBV27 and TRBJ1-1; D remains ambiguous. This CDR3 has 16 amino acids. From germline, CDR1 is MNHEY and CDR2 SMNVEV (reference sequence). Deletions cut 4 bases from V and 1 base from J, with 16 bases between. The CDR3 spells CASSSLYRKGNTEAFF. The CDR3 bases are TGTGCCAGCAGTTCCCTTTATAGGAAGGGGAACACTGAAGCTTTCTTT.

The V and J genes are TRBV2 and TRBJ2-7; TRBD2 matches at 10 bases. CDR3 size: 14 residues. Germline assignment: CDR1 SNHLY and CDR2 FYNNEI. Losses at the gene ends were 4 bases for V and 5 bases for J; bases not matched to a gene: 5. The CDR3 DNA is TGTGCCAGCAGTGTTCGACTAGCGGGCGACGAGCAGTACTTC. Translation gives CASSVRLAGDEQYF.

This chain joins TRBV5-1 and TRBJ2-7; TRBD1 matches at 9 bases. This CDR3 is 14 amino acids long. The junction had 5 bases not matched to a gene; V was cut back by 2 bases and J by 5 bases. Looked up from germline, CDR1 is SGHRS and CDR2 is YFSETQ. As DNA, the CDR3 is TGCGCCAGCAGCTTAGGGACAGGGAGGAACGAGCAGTACTTC. Its translation is CASSLGTGRNEQYF. Full variable domain (rest looked up from reference TRBV5-1 and TRBJ2-7): KAGVTQTPRYLIKTRGQQVTLSCSPISGHRSVSWYQQTPGQGLQFLFEYFSETQRNKGNFPGRFSGRQFSNSRSEMNVSTLELGDSALYLCASSLGTGRNEQYFGPGTRLTVT.

This clone was observed a single time. This chain links TRBV27 with TRBJ1-2; no clear D. The germline gives CDR1 MNHEY, CDR2 SMNVEV (reference sequence). This CDR3 is built from 11 residues. The V gene lost 8 bases and the J gene lost 8 bases, with 12 bases spanning the gap. CDR3 region: CASRPHRGYTF. The CDR3 DNA reads as TGTGCCAGCCGTCCCCACCGGGGCTACACCTTC.

This rearrangement joins TRBV7-2 to TRBJ1-4, with 8 bases aligning to TRBD1. Trimming at V came to 2 bases and at J to 5 bases, leaving 1 base not matched to a gene. This CDR3 has 14 residues. CDR1 is SGHTA and CDR2 is FQGNSA in the germline V gene. As DNA, the CDR3 is TGTGCCAGCAGCTTAACAGGGGGAAATGAAAAACTGTTTTTT. Translated: CASSLTGGNEKLFF. The full variable domain, its missing parts supplied by reference TRBV7-2 and TRBJ1-4, is GAGVSQSPSNKVTEKGKDVELRCDPISGHTALYWYRQSLGQGLEFLIYFQGNSAPDKSGLPSDRFSAERTGGSVSTLTIQRTQQEDSAVYLCASSLTGGNEKLFFGSGTQLSVL.

As to this clone: The same CDR3 arises from other DNA sequences in this sample as well. J is TRBJ1-2 and V is TRBV6-1, with TRBD1 matching over 10 bases. V lost 1 base, J lost 5 bases, and 1 base stayed unmatched. This CDR3 region has 14 residues. Looked up from germline, CDR1 is MNHNS and CDR2 is SASEGT. CDR3 amino acids: CASSEGTGGYGYTF. The DNA for the CDR3 is TGTGCCAGCAGTGAAGGGACAGGGGGATATGGCTACACCTTC.

The DNA of the CDR3 is TGTGCCAGCAGCTTAGCGCCGGGGGCAGGGGTGAGGACTGAAGCTTTCTTT. This translates into CASSLAPGAGVRTEAFF. The J gene is TRBJ1-1, the V gene TRBV7-6; TRBD1 is a possible D gene (6 bases). V gave up 0 bases and J gave up 5 bases, with 19 bases separating them. The CDR3 runs to 17 residues. Germline V gives CDR1 SGHVS, CDR2 FNYEAQ.

V gene TRBV6-5 combines with J gene TRBJ2-5; TRBD2 matches 8 bases. Germline V gene sequence: CDR1 MNHEY, CDR2 SVGAGI. J gave up 2 bases and V 1 base, and 6 bases lay outside the gene matches. The CDR3 length is 16 residues. The CDR3 loop reads CASSYFSGELQETQYF. CDR3 sequence (DNA): TGTGCCAGCAGTTACTTTAGCGGGGAGCTTCAAGAGACCCAGTACTTC.

For the CDR3, the DNA is TGTGCCACCTCGCCACCCGCGGTCGGGACCCAGTACTTC. Residues: CATSPPAVGTQYF. The genes are TRBV25-1 and TRBJ2-5, with D hard to call. V lost 10 bases, J lost 7 bases, and 19 bases lay in between. The CDR3 runs 13 residues. From germline, CDR1 is MGHDK and CDR2 SYGVNS.